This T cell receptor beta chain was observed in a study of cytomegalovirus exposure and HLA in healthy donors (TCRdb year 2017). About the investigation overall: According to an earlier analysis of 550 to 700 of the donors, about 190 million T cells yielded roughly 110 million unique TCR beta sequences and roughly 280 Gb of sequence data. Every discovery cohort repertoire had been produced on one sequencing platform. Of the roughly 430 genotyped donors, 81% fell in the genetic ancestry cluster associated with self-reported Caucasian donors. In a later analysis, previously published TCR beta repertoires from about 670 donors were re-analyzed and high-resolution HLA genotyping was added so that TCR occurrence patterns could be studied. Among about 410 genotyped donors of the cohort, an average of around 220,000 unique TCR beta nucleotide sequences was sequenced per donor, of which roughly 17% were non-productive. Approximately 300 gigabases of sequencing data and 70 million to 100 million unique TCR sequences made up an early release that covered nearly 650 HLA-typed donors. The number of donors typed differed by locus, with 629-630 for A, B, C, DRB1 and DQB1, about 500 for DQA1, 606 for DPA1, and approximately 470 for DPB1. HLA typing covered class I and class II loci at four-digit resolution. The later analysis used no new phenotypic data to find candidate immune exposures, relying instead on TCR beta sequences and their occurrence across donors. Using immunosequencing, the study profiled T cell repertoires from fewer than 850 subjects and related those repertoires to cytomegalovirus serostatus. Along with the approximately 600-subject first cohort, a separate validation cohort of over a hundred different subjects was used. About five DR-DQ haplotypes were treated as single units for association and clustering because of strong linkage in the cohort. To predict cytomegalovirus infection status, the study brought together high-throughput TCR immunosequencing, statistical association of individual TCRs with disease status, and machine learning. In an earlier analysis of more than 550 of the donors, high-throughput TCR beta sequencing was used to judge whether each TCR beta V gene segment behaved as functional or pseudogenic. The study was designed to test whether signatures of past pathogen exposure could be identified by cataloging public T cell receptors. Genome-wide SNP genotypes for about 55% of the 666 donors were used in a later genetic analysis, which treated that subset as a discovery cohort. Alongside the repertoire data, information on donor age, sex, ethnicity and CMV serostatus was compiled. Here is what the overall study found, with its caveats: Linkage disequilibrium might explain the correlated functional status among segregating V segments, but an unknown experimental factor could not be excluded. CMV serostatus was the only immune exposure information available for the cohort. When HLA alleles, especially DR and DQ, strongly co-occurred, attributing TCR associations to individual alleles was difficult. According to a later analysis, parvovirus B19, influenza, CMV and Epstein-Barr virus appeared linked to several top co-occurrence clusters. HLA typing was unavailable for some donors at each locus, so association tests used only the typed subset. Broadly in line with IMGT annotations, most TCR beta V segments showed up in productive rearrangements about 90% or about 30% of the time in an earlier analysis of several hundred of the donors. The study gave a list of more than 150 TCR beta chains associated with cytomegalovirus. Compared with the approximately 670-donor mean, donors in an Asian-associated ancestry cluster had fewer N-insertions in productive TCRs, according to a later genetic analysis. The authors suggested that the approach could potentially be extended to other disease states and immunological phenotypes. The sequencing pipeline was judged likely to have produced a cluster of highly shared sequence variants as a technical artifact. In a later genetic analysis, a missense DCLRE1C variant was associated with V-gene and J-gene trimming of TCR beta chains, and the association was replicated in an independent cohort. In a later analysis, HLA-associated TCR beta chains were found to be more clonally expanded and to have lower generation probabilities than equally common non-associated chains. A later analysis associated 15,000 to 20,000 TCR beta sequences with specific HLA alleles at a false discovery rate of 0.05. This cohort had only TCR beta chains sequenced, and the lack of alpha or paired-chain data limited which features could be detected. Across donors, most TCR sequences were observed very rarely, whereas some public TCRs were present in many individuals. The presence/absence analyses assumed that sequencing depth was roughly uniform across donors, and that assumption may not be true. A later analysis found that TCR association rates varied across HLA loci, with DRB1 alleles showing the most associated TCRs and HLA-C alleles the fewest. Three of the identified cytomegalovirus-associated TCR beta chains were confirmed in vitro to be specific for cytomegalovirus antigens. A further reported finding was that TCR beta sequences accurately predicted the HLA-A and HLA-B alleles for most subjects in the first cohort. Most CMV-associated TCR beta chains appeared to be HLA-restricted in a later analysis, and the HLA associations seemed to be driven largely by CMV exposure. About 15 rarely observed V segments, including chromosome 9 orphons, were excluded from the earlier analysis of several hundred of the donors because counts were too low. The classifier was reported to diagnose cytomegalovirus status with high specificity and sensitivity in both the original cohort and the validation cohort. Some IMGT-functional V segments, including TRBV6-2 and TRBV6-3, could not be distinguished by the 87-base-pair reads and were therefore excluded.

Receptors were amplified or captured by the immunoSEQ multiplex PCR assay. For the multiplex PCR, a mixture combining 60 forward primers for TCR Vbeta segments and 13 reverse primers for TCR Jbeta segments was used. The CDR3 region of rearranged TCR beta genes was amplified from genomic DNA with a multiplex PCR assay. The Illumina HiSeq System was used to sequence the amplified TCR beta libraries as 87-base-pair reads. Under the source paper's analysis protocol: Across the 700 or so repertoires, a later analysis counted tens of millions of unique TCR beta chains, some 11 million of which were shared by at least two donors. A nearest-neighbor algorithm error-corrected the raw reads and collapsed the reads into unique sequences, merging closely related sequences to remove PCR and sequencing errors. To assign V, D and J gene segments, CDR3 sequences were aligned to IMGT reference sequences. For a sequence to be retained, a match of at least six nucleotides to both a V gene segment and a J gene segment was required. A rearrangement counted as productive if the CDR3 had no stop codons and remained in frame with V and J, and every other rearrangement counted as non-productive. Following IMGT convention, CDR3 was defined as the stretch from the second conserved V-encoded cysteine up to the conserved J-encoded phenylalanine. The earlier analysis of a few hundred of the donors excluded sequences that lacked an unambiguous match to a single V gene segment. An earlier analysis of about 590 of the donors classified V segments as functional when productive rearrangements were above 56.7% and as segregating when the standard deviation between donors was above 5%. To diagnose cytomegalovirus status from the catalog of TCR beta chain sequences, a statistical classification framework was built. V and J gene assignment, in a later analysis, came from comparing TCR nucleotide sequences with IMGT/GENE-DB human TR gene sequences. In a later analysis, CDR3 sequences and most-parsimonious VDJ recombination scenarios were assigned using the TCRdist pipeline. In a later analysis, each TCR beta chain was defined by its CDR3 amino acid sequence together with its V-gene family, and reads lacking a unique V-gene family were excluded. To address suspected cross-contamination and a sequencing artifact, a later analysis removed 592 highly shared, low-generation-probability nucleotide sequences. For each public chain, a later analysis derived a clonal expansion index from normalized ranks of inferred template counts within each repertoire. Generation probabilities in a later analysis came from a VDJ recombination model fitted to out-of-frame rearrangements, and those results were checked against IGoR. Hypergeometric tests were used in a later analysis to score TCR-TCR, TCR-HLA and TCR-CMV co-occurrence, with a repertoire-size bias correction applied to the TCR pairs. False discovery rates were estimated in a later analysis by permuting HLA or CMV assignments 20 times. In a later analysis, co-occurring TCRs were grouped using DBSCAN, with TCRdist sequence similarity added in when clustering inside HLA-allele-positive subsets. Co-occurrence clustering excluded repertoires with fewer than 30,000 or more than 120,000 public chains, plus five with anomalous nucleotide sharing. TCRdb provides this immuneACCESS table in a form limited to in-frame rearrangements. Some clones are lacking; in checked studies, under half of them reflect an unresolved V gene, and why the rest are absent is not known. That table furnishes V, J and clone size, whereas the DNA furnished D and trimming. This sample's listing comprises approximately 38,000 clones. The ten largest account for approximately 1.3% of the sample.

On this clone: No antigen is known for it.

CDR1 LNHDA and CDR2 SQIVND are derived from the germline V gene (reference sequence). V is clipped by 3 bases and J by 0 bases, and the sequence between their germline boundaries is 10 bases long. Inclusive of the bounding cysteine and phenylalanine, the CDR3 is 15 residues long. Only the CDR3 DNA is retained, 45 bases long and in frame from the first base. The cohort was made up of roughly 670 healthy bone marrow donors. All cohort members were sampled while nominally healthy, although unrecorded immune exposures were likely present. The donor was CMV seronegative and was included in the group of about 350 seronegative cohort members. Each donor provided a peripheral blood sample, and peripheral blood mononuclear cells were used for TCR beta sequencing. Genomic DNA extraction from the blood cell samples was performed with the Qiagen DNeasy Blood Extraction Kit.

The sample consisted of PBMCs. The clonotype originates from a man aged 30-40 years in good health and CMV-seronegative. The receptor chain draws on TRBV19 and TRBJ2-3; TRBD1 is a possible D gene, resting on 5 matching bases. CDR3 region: CASSILGASTDTQYF. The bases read TGTGCCAGTAGTATTTTAGGGGCTAGCACAGATACGCAGTATTTT. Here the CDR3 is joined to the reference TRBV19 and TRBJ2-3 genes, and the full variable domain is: DGGITQSPKYLFRKEGQNVTLSCEQNLNHDAMYWYRQDPGQGLRLIYYSQIVNDFQKGDIAEGYSVSREKKESFPLTVTSAQKNPTAFYLCASSILGASTDTQYFGPGTRLTVL.